Following are 5 T cell receptor beta chains from one sample sequenced in a study of regulatory T cells in long-lasting Graves disease. Time point described: newly diagnosed GD, antithyroid drugs for less than 3 months. The TCR library used RNA extracted from PBMCs. Combining iRepertoire HTBI primers with Arm-PCR of CDR3 regions, the authors built TCR beta libraries. TCRdb fed the multiplex PCR reads into MiXCR, producing one record per CDR3 protein. The data contain 580,000 or so distinct CDR3 sequences, approximately 16% of them seen just once; the ten biggest clones take up around 11%. These data also featured in a second study, about T cells in Graves' hyperthyroidism and ophthalmopathy.

The source was peripheral blood mononuclear cells (PBMCs), collected at new diagnosis, from a patient treated with antithyroid drugs. Every receptor here comes from a man younger than 35 with Graves disease.

This clonotype was detected ten times or more. The chain combines TRBV28 with TRBJ2-7, with 11 bases identical to TRBD1. In germline, CDR1 is MDHEN, CDR2 SYDVKM. The junction had 5 bases not matched to a gene; V was cut back by 4 bases and J by 3 bases. The length of the CDR3 is 15 residues. The CDR3 sequence is CASSWGQGEDYEQYF. The DNA of the CDR3 is TGTGCCAGCAGTTGGGGACAGGGGGAGGACTACGAGCAGTACTTC.

This clonotype was counted ten times or more. The chain links TRBV3-1 to TRBJ1-1; D remains ambiguous. V dropped 2 bases and J dropped 0 bases, with 7 bases sitting between them. The CDR3 length is 14 residues. The germline CDR1 and CDR2 sequences are LGHDT and YNNKEL (reference sequence). The CDR3 sequence is CASSQTGLNTEAFF. The CDR3 nucleotides read TGTGCCAGCAGCCAAACCGGGTTGAACACTGAAGCTTTCTTT.

Written as DNA, the CDR3 is TGTGCCAGCAGCGTATTTTCGGAGAACACCGGGGAGCTGTTTTTT. Translated: CASSVFSENTGELFF. This rearrangement joins TRBV9 to TRBJ2-2; D is uncertain. CDR1 is SGDLS, CDR2 YYNGEE, per germline. The V gene lost 1 base and the J gene lost 1 base, with 8 bases spanning the gap. This CDR3 comprises 15 residues.

There are many counts of this clonotype. This chain uses TRBV2 with TRBJ2-1, with D perhaps TRBD2 (6 bases). The germline CDR1 and CDR2 sequences are SNHLY and FYNNEI. This CDR3 contains 13 residues. Deletions cut 3 bases from V and 8 bases from J, with 11 bases between. In DNA form, the CDR3 reads TGTGCCAGCAGTGATGGCGGGATCGATGAGCAGTTCTTC. This translates into CASSDGGIDEQFF.

V usage is TRBV29-1 and J usage is TRBJ2-7; the D gene is possibly TRBD2 (5 bases). Germline assignment: CDR1 SQVTM and CDR2 ANQGSEA. V was shortened by 6 bases and J by 2 bases, with 14 bases between the two germline ends. The CDR3 covers 13 residues. This chain's CDR3 is CSVEAGDTYEQYF. In nucleotides, the CDR3 is TGCAGCGTCGAGGCCGGGGATACCTACGAGCAGTACTTC.